This is a list of T cell receptor beta chains from one sample in a study of T-cell reconstitution after alpha-beta-depleted transplantation in children. TCRdb re-analysed the PCR reads in MiXCR, keeping a single row per CDR3 protein. In the table there are about 200,000 distinct CDR3 sequences, 5.5% to 7% of which are singletons. This sample comprised PBMCs, obtained before TCRalphabeta/CD19-depleted stem cell transplant. The origin of the receptors is a girl under two years old with combined immunodeficiency, due to receive a stem cell transplant. CDR3s include the opening cysteine and the closing phenylalanine or tryptophan. The order of the fields is clone size, D gene, V gene, J gene, CDR3 DNA, CDR3 protein. D genes are given only for firm matches. Size tells how often a clone was seen (once, few, many) or the class of an expanded clone, and some rows leave it out.

many	NA	TRBV6-2/TRBV6-3	TRBJ2-7	TGTGCCAGCAGTTACTCGATTGACGAGCAGTACTTC	CASSYSIDEQYF
NA	NA	TRBV6-1	TRBJ1-4	TGTGCCAGCAGTGAATATCGACTCCTTAATGAAAAACTGTTTTTT	CASSEYRLLNEKLFF
many	NA	TRBV27	TRBJ2-2	TGTGCCAGCAGTTTTAGGGGCCTCAGCACCGGGGAGCTGTTTTTT	CASSFRGLSTGELFF
many	NA	TRBV24-1	TRBJ2-2	TGTGCCACCAGTGATTTAGGGGGACGGATAAACACCGGGGAGCTGTTTTTT	CATSDLGGRINTGELFF
many	NA	TRBV20-1	TRBJ2-1	TGCAGTGCTAGGCCGGCCGTCGAGCAGTTCTTC	CSARPAVEQFF
many	TRBD2	TRBV20-1	TRBJ2-1	TGCAGTGATCAACTAGCGGCCAACAATGAGCAGTTCTTC	CSDQLAANNEQFF
many	NA	TRBV29-1	TRBJ1-2	TGCAGCGTTTACAGGTCGTACGGCTACACCTTC	CSVYRSYGYTF
many	TRBD2	TRBV28	TRBJ2-1	TGTGCCAGCAGTTGCTCCGGGACTAGCGGGGTCAATGAGCAGTTCTTC	CASSCSGTSGVNEQFF
many	NA	TRBV6-6	TRBJ1-1	TGTGCCAGCAGTCCGAAGATGAACACTGAAGCTTTCTTT	CASSPKMNTEAFF
many	TRBD1	TRBV14	TRBJ2-7	TGTGCCAGCAGCCCCGGGGGACAGGTGACCTACGAGCAGTACTTC	CASSPGGQVTYEQYF
many	NA	TRBV7-2	TRBJ2-7	TGTGCCAGCAGCGTAGACCCGTTCGGGGCCTACGAGCAGTACTTC	CASSVDPFGAYEQYF
many	NA	TRBV6-5	TRBJ2-2	TGTGCCAGCAGTTACTCGGGTGGCACCGGGGAGCTGTTTTTT	CASSYSGGTGELFF
many	TRBD1	TRBV4-3	TRBJ2-5	TGCGCCAGCAGCCAAGGAACAGGGGGCACAGAGACCCAGTACTTC	CASSQGTGGTETQYF
many	NA	TRBV5-1	TRBJ2-7	TGCGCCCCCAGAGTCCACGAGCAGTACTTC	CAPRVHEQYF
many	NA	TRBV28	TRBJ2-7	TGTGCCAGCAGTTTTCCCTCTGACAGATCCTACGAGCAGTACTTC	CASSFPSDRSYEQYF
NA	TRBD2	TRBV4-1	TRBJ2-1	TGCGCCAGCAGCCAAGCCCCACTAGCGGTCGCTAACAATGAGCAGTTCTTC	CASSQAPLAVANNEQFF
NA	NA	TRBV21-1	TRBJ2-7	TGTGCCATGAGCCCGGGGGTAACCTACGAGCAGTACTTC	CAMSPGVTYEQYF
many	NA	TRBV4-1	TRBJ2-2	TGCGCCAGCAGCCAGCAGGTCGAGGGGGAGCTGTTTTTT	CASSQQVEGELFF
few	TRBD2	TRBV20-1	TRBJ2-1	TGCAGTGCTAGAGATTCCAATAGCGGGGGGGCTCCATACAATGAGCAGTTCTTC	CSARDSNSGGAPYNEQFF
many	NA	TRBV28	TRBJ1-1	TGTGCCAGCTGCCTCCTAGACACACTGAACACTGAAGCTTTCTTT	CASCLLDTLNTEAFF
many	NA	TRBV20-1	TRBJ2-7	TGCAGTGCTTCTTACGAGCAGTACTTC	CSASYEQYF
many	NA	TRBV29-1	TRBJ2-1	TGCAGCGTTTCGGACAGAAACAATGAGCAGTTCTTC	CSVSDRNNEQFF
many	NA	TRBV4-3	TRBJ2-3	TGCGCCAGCAGCCAAGAACGTGTGGGGGCCTTCTTGATGGATACGCAGTATTTT	CASSQERVGAFLMDTQYF